Below are 17 T cell receptor beta chains sequenced from a single sample in a study of T cell responses to AZD1222 COVID-19 vaccine. Some clones are missing from TCRdb's copy, which holds only in-frame ones; the method was immunoSEQ multiplex PCR. The sample records around 130,000 clones, roughly 92% being singletons. Sequencing used peripheral blood, obtained on day 0 of AZD1222 vaccination. Source of these receptors: an adult in good health.

This clone has a single count. This chain joins TRBV6-6 and TRBJ1-3; D gene uncertain. Germline CDR1 and CDR2: MNHNY and SVGAGI (reference sequence). The CDR3 is made up of 15 amino acids. Trimming stripped 2 bases from V and 0 bases from J, with 8 bases between. This CDR3 reads CASSYGPISGNTIYF. As DNA, the CDR3 is TGTGCCAGCAGTTACGGACCTATCTCTGGAAACACCATATATTTT.

The chain links TRBV6-1 to TRBJ2-5, with D possibly called TRBD1 or TRBD2 (5 bases each). Trimming stripped 2 bases from V and 5 bases from J, with 21 bases between. From germline, CDR1 is MNHNS and CDR2 SASEGT. This CDR3 spans 17 amino acids. CDR3 sequence (DNA): TGTGCCAGCAGTGAATCGGGACCCAACCTCCTGGGGGAGACCCAGTACTTC. This translates into CASSESGPNLLGETQYF.

V gene TRBV19 combines with J gene TRBJ1-1; 9 nucleotides line up with TRBD1. Germline V lookup: CDR1 LNHDA, CDR2 SQIVND (reference sequence). The CDR3 consists of 14 residues. The V gene end was trimmed by 7 bases and the J gene end by 4 bases; junction bases not matched to a gene: 7. This chain's CDR3 is CASTRTGDVTEAFF. The CDR3 bases are TGTGCCAGTACTCGGACAGGGGACGTCACTGAAGCTTTCTTT. The entire variable domain, with the rest obtained from reference TRBV19 and TRBJ1-1, is as follows: DGGITQSPKYLFRKEGQNVTLSCEQNLNHDAMYWYRQDPGQGLRLIYYSQIVNDFQKGDIAEGYSVSREKKESFPLTVTSAQKNPTAFYLCASTRTGDVTEAFFGQGTRLTVV.

V is TRBV19 and J is TRBJ1-4, with 8 bases fitting TRBD1. This CDR3 is built from 17 residues. CDR1 is LNHDA and CDR2 is SQIVND in the germline V gene (reference sequence). The V and J ends lost 2 bases and 8 bases, in that order; junction bases with no gene match: 13. CDR3 protein: CASSILAGGAGEEKLFF. CDR3 sequence (DNA): TGTGCCAGTAGTATATTGGCAGGGGGCGCGGGGGAGGAAAAACTGTTTTTT.

This chain joins TRBV19 and TRBJ2-6; D gene unclear. The CDR3 runs to 20 residues. Germline V CDR1 and CDR2: LNHDA, SQIVND (reference sequence). V was pared by 4 bases and J by 0 bases, with 22 bases between. The CDR3 bases are TGTGCCAGTAGTACGACCGATAGCCTCCCTCCTTACTCTGGGGCCAACGTCCTGACTTTC. Amino acid sequence: CASSTTDSLPPYSGANVLTF.

V and J are TRBV5-1 and TRBJ1-6, with unresolved D. The CDR3 sequence is 17 residues long. Germline-derived CDR1 and CDR2 are SGHRS and YFSETQ. V was shortened by 0 bases and J by 6 bases, with 16 bases between the two germline ends. The CDR3 here is CASSLAELAASNSPLHF. The CDR3 DNA reads as TGCGCCAGCAGCTTGGCCGAGTTGGCGGCCAGTAATTCACCCCTCCACTTT. The whole variable domain, filled in from reference TRBV5-1 and TRBJ1-6, reads KAGVTQTPRYLIKTRGQQVTLSCSPISGHRSVSWYQQTPGQGLQFLFEYFSETQRNKGNFPGRFSGRQFSNSRSEMNVSTLELGDSALYLCASSLAELAASNSPLHFGNGTRLTVT.

This sequence joins TRBV18 and TRBJ1-1; D is unclear. Germline V CDR1 and CDR2: KGHSH, LQKENI. The CDR3 is 12 amino acids. The ends were cut back, 6 bases at V and 10 bases at J, with 15 bases in the middle. CDR3 residues: CASSPVMDGAFF. For the CDR3, the DNA is TGTGCCAGCTCCCCTGTAATGGACGGAGCTTTCTTT.

In regard to this clone: Its ends do not fully match the called genes, so a read error is possible. The chain has TRBV7-7 and TRBJ1-1; no clear D. The CDR3 runs to 13 residues. Germline V lookup: CDR1 SSHAT, CDR2 FNYEAQ (reference sequence). In DNA form, the CDR3 reads TGTGCTAGCAGCTTTAACCAGAACACTGAAGCTTTCTTT. Protein sequence: CASSFNQNTEAFF.

This chain uses TRBV20-1 with TRBJ1-2; 7 positions agree with TRBD1. This CDR3 has 15 amino acids. Germline V gives CDR1 DFQATT, CDR2 SNEGSKA (reference sequence). With 3 bases clipped from V and 4 bases from J, the junction kept 11 bases outside the gene matches. CDR3: CSASGDRVYSYGYTF. The CDR3 DNA sequence: TGCAGTGCTAGTGGTGACAGGGTTTATAGCTATGGCTACACCTTC.

The chain has TRBV29-1 and TRBJ1-1; unclear D gene. Trimming pared 4 bases from V and 0 bases from J, leaving 9 bases between. Germline V lookup: CDR1 SQVTM, CDR2 ANQGSEA. The CDR3 has 13 residues. In DNA, the CDR3 is TGCAGCGTTGCGGGGAGGATGAACACTGAAGCTTTCTTT. Amino acid sequence: CSVAGRMNTEAFF.

This clone was counted a few times. The rearrangement joins TRBV16 to TRBJ2-6; D may be TRBD1 (5 bases). The germline V gene encodes CDR1 KGHSY and CDR2 FQNENV. Trimming pared 3 bases from V and 4 bases from J, leaving 7 bases between. The CDR3 has 14 amino acids. CDR3 protein: CASSQNRGANVLTF. DNA for the CDR3: TGTGCCAGCAGCCAGAACAGGGGGGCCAACGTCCTGACTTTC.

The chain uses TRBV5-5 and TRBJ1-2, with 9 bases identical to TRBD1. This CDR3 has 15 amino acids. Germline V gene sequence: CDR1 SGHKS, CDR2 YYEKEE (reference sequence). J gave up 4 bases and V 0 bases, and 4 bases lay outside the gene matches. CDR3 residues: CASSLVGTGTYGYTF. Here the CDR3 DNA reads TGTGCCAGCAGCTTGGTAGGGACAGGGACCTATGGCTACACCTTC.

In this sample, this clone turned up once. V usage is TRBV2 and J usage is TRBJ1-5; maybe TRBD1 (6 bases). CDR3 length equals 16 residues. CDR1 is SNHLY and CDR2 is FYNNEI in the germline V gene. V lost 3 bases and J 4 bases, leaving 16 bases between the germline ends. Written as DNA, the CDR3 is TGTGCCAGCAGTGAGTTCCGGGGGGCGGGGAATCAGCCCCAGCATTTT. Translating gives CASSEFRGAGNQPQHF.

V usage is TRBV7-2 and J usage is TRBJ2-1; possibly TRBD2 for D (5 bases). The CDR3 loop spans 14 amino acids. Trimming cost V 5 bases and J 1 base, with 9 bases left between them. CDR1 and CDR2 (germline): SGHTA, FQGNSA. The CDR3 nucleotides are TGTGCCAGCAGCCCGGACTTATCCTACAATGAGCAGTTCTTC. It encodes CASSPDLSYNEQFF. The full variable domain, its missing parts supplied by reference TRBV7-2 and TRBJ2-1, is GAGVSQSPSNKVTEKGKDVELRCDPISGHTALYWYRQSLGQGLEFLIYFQGNSAPDKSGLPSDRFSAERTGGSVSTLTIQRTQQEDSAVYLCASSPDLSYNEQFFGPGTRLTVL.

The chain links TRBV5-1 to TRBJ1-2; no definite D call. This CDR3 contains 13 residues. The germline gives CDR1 SGHRS, CDR2 YFSETQ. V gave up 0 bases and J gave up 3 bases, with 6 bases separating them. This CDR3 reads CASSLDTDYGYTF. The CDR3 coding sequence is TGCGCCAGCAGCTTGGACACAGACTATGGCTACACCTTC.

This clone was observed once. The chain recombines TRBV7-9 with TRBJ1-1; the D gene is possibly TRBD1 (5 bases). Germline V gene sequence: CDR1 SEHNR, CDR2 FQNEAQ (reference sequence). CDR3 length: 13 residues. Trimming pared 7 bases from V and 6 bases from J, leaving 15 bases between. The CDR3 bases are TGTGCCAGCAACCTAGACGAGGGGTCTGAAGCTTTCTTT. As protein: CASNLDEGSEAFF.

CDR3 DNA sequence: TGTGCCAGCAGCCTCAAGGCCTTAAGGACCTATGGCTACACCTTC. The encoded protein is CASSLKALRTYGYTF. V usage is TRBV3-1 (or the pseudogene TRBV3-2) and J usage is TRBJ1-2; D remains ambiguous. The CDR3 runs 15 residues. Germline V gene lookup returns CDR1 LGHDT and CDR2 YNNKEL (reference sequence). V lost 4 bases to trimming and J lost 4 bases, with 16 bases between them.